This T cell receptor beta chain was observed in a study of radiation and T cells in renal cell carcinoma (TCRdb year 2020). With respect to the entire study: In total, more than 50 samples underwent TCR beta sequencing: around 25 tumors plus 27 peripheral blood samples. The last blood draw occurred 4 weeks after radiation, at the same time as nephrectomy. In the approximately 49 samples combined, some 4 million unique CDR3 nucleotide sequences were found, encoding approximately 2,900,000 unique CDR3 amino acid sequences. Summary of the overall study and its limitations: Because no pretreatment tumor biopsies were available, whether clonotypes were present in the tumor at baseline could not be determined. The single-armed trial design could not address effects of radiation dose or scheduling on the TCR repertoire. Tracking of blood repertoire dynamics stopped at approximately four weeks after treatment, with no follow-up past that point. In blood, the top tumor clonotypes increased from baseline to 2 weeks after radiation and then shrank by 4 weeks, which suggests a temporary expansion of tumor-resident clones.

The time point label, read with the paper, signifies: blood 4 weeks post-SBRT, at nephrectomy. The treatment or condition tag for this specimen amounts to: 15 Gy SBRT to primary tumor, nephrectomy 4 weeks later. Samples came from a clinical trial, in which primary renal cell carcinomas received 15 Gy stereotactic body radiation therapy followed by nephrectomy 4 weeks later. To follow tumor-enriched clonotypes, peripheral blood was collected serially from radiation-treated patients at baseline and again at 2 weeks and 4 weeks after SBRT. Renal cell carcinoma with clear cell pathology was present in all patients. The QIAamp DNA Blood Mini Kit (Qiagen) was used to prepare genomic DNA for TCR sequencing. The analyses included only samples that passed all quality control checks. The junction carries 8 bases between V and J, which are trimmed by 1 base and 4 bases respectively. Including the terminal cysteine and phenylalanine, the CDR3 comprises 14 residues. The retained sequence is limited to the CDR3, 42 bases, with the frame set at the first base. Per the germline V gene, SGHRS is the CDR1 and YFSETQ is the CDR2.

TCR beta libraries were generated from genomic DNA with the immunoSEQ kit, following the manufacturer's recommendations. To prepare libraries, a first multiplex PCR with proprietary primers was run, followed by a second PCR that added unique barcodes, and a bead cleanup was done after each round. Each sample batch included a kit-provided positive control reaction and a negative control reaction. The final libraries were assessed on an Agilent 4200 TapeStation D1000 ScreenTape, pooled by volume, and quantified by qPCR. Sequencing ran on an Illumina NextSeq500 with a MidOutput 150-cycle cartridge, using 156 Read1 and 15 Index1 cycles with kit custom primers. The pooled library was loaded at about 0.93 pM with about 18% PhiX control spiked in. The authors' pipeline ran thus. Vendor-processed data were analyzed in R, with a clonotype defined as all T cells sharing the same CDR3 nucleotide sequence. In the clone abundance analyses, frequencies were normalized to the 10,000 most abundant clones in each sample. Public T cell clones, which averaged fewer than five per sample, were excluded before analysis. A difference in abundance of at least 32-fold between compartments was used to define tumor-enriched and baseline blood-enriched clonotypes. Clonotypes expanded or contracted between blood time points were identified with a beta-binomial differential abundance model. The Baroni-Urbani and Buser coefficient was used to measure tumor-blood repertoire similarity, and groups were compared with two-tailed Wilcoxon tests in R. TCRdb carries this immuneACCESS record with in-frame sequences only. Its versions omit some clonotypes, under half of them owing to an unresolved V gene in the studies checked, with the rest unexplained. V and J calls and clone size are those listed in that table; D and trimming were worked out from the DNA. Counted in this sample were roughly 58,000 clones; around three quarters of them appeared once. The ten largest clones capture over 5.5% of the sample.

Comment on this clone: This receptor's antigen is unknown. No base quality information exists; no much larger clone differs at one position.

The chain is encoded by TRBV5-1 joined to TRBJ2-2; a tentative D match to TRBD1 spans 6 bases. This specimen was blood, taken from a patient whose treatment included radiotherapy and nephrectomy. The receptor comes from a man aged 60 to 75 with renal cell carcinoma. The CDR3 region has the sequence CASSLPGATGELFF. The DNA sequence follows: TGCGCCAGCAGCTTGCCAGGGGCCACCGGGGAGCTGTTTTTT.